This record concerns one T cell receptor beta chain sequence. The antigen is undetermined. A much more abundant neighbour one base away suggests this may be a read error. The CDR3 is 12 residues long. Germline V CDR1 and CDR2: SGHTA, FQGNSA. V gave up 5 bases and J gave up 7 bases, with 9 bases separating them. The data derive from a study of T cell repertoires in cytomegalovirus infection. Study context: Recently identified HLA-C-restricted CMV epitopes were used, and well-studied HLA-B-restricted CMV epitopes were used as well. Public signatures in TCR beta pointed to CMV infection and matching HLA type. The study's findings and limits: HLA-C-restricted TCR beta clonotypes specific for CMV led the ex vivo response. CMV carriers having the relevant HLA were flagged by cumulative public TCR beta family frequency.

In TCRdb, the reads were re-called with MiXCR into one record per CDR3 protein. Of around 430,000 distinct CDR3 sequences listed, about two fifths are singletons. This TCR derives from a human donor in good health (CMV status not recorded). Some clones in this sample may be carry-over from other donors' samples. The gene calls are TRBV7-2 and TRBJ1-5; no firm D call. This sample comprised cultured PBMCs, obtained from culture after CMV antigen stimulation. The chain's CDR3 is CASSIMGQPQHF. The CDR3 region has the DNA TGTGCCAGCAGCATAATGGGGCAGCCCCAGCATTTT.